These T cell receptor beta chains were read from a single sample in a study of T cells in Graves' hyperthyroidism and ophthalmopathy. One entry per CDR3 protein, called by TCRdb with MiXCR from the multiplex PCR reads. The sample records some 370,000 distinct CDR3 sequences, about a sixth being singletons. Material for sequencing was blood. These receptors came from a woman under 40 with Graves' hyperthyroidism that later progressed to Graves' ophthalmopathy. Each CDR3 is given with its conserved first and last residue. Clone size, where shown, is once, few, many, or a class for clones that have expanded.

v_gene | abundance | CDR3aa
TRBV27 | many | CASSLSGGVNTEAFF
TRBV2 | many | CASSGTSGRAEVTDTQYF
TRBV19 | NA | CASSIGGGNYNEQFF
TRBV20-1 | NA | CSASLGTGGGEGYTF
TRBV20-1 | many | CSAATSSWETQYF
TRBV27 | many | CASSLTPGLAGGRYNEQFF
TRBV19 | NA | CASSPSGLGGTQYF
TRBV11-2 | many | CASSFSLLRDVETQYF
TRBV6-1 | many | CASSEARNSGSVGELFF
TRBV6-2/TRBV6-3 | NA | CASSIGGPSSYNEQFF
TRBV7-9 | NA | CASSGGGTSRSYNEQFF
TRBV27 | many | CASSSTGYGNQPQHF
TRBV19 | few | CASTMTGFGYTF
TRBV27 | many | CASSPGQAKSNQPQHF
TRBV11-2 | many | CASIPSVINNEQFF
TRBV28 | many | CASSSPLGADTEAFF
TRBV7-7 | NA | CASSLGSVAGELFF
TRBV18 | many | CASSPRTGGGSAEAFF
TRBV27 | many | CASLQATGELFF
TRBV13 | NA | CASSGTHSPAGSTYNEQFF
TRBV11-2 | few | CASSLEAAEGSSSYNEQFF
TRBV6-1 | NA | CASKRTGQGNYEQYF
TRBV19 | NA | CASSIGQGRTGELFF
TRBV5-1 | few | CASSASTPMALMSGYTF
TRBV12-3/TRBV12-4 | many | CASSMDRGTGQPQHF
TRBV29-1 | few | CSAVRDGTEAFF
TRBV5-1 | NA | CASSLWGQGPNEQFF
TRBV7-9 | NA | CASSTTGRQNTGELFF
TRBV27 | NA | CASMGGSTSTDTQYF
TRBV4-1 | NA | CASSDEQGAFYGYTF
TRBV20-1 | NA | CSAEPPLELGTYEKLFF
TRBV6-1 | many | CASRLAQGANTEAFF
TRBV27 | many | CASSLVGGELFF
TRBV20-1 | NA | CSARDVGQSYNEQFF
TRBV3-1 | many | CASSPLQSTNEKLFF
TRBV4-2 | NA | CASSQATRDTDYGYTF
TRBV6-2/TRBV6-3 | many | CASSYSGTTSSTDTQYF